Each of the 14 T cell receptor beta chains below was sequenced from the same sample in a study of blood T cell repertoires in COVID-19. Measured with immunoSEQ multiplex PCR; TCRdb has only the in-frame clones, and not every one. The data show 350,000 to 450,000 clones, 80% to 90% seen once. Sequenced: peripheral blood. All receptors derive from a middle-aged man with acute or convalescent COVID-19.

V usage is TRBV30 and J usage is TRBJ1-2; 7 bases are shared with TRBD1. CDR3 length: 15 amino acids. V gave up 8 bases and J gave up 4 bases; unmatched junction bases: 16. Germline-derived CDR1 and CDR2 are GTSNPN and SVGIG (reference sequence). CDR3 nucleotides: TGTGCCCTGAGTGGTCGGGACAGTTTATCCTATGGCTACACCTTC. The encoded protein is CALSGRDSLSYGYTF.

V usage is TRBV19 and J usage is TRBJ2-1, with D possibly TRBD1 on 5 matching bases. V was trimmed by 3 bases and J by 7 bases, leaving 10 bases between them. Per the germline V gene, CDR1 is LNHDA and CDR2 is SQIVND (reference sequence). This CDR3 has 13 residues. This chain's CDR3 is CASSILSGNEQFF. CDR3 sequence (DNA): TGTGCCAGTAGTATTCTCTCAGGGAATGAGCAGTTCTTC.

V is TRBV27 and J is TRBJ1-6; D is unclear. Trimming left V 6 bases short and J 2 bases short, with 17 bases between. Germline V lookup: CDR1 MNHEY, CDR2 SMNVEV (reference sequence). CDR3 length equals 17 residues. The CDR3 nucleotides are TGTGCCAGCAGCAAAAACACTAAACCTCCCTATAATTCACCCCTCCACTTT. Protein sequence: CASSKNTKPPYNSPLHF.

The sample holds one count of this clone. The chain is built from TRBV30 and TRBJ1-1; TRBD1 might be the D (5 bases). Trimming removed 8 bases from V and 1 base from J, with 11 bases in between. The germline gives CDR1 GTSNPN, CDR2 SVGIG (reference sequence). The CDR3 loop spans 12 amino acids. The CDR3 sequence: CAGGDQNTEAFF. DNA of the CDR3: TGTGCCGGCGGGGACCAGAACACTGAAGCTTTCTTT. Full variable domain (remainder filled in from reference TRBV30 and TRBJ1-1): SQTIHQWPATLVQPVGSPLSLECTVEGTSNPNLYWYRQAAGRGLQLLFYSVGIGQISSEVPQNLSASRPQDRQFILSSKKLLLSDSGFYLCAGGDQNTEAFFGQGTRLTVV.

This chain joins TRBV3-1 (or the pseudogene TRBV3-2) and TRBJ2-7; TRBD2 aligns across 8 bases. Germline V gene lookup returns CDR1 LGHDT and CDR2 YNNKEL (reference sequence). V shed 4 bases, J shed 2 bases, and the junction held 7 bases outside the gene matches. The CDR3 is 15 amino acids. In nucleotides, the CDR3 is TGTGCCAGCAGCCCCGATACTAGCGGAACCTACGAGCAGTACTTC. Translated: CASSPDTSGTYEQYF.

This chain links TRBV27 with TRBJ1-1; a possible D gene is TRBD1 (6 bases). From germline, CDR1 is MNHEY and CDR2 SMNVEV (reference sequence). This CDR3 has 13 amino acids. The germline V and J ends were trimmed by 1 base and 9 bases, with 12 bases remaining between them. The chain's CDR3 is CASSLYRQDQAFF. The CDR3 coding sequence is TGTGCCAGCAGTTTATACCGACAGGACCAAGCTTTCTTT.

CDR3 residues: CASSGGTGPRETQYF. The CDR3 DNA reads TGTGCCAGCAGTGGGGGGACAGGGCCACGAGAGACCCAGTACTTC. V and J are TRBV25-1 and TRBJ2-5, with 9 bases fitting TRBD1. CDR1 and CDR2 from the germline V gene are MGHDK and SYGVNS. This CDR3 has 15 residues. J was trimmed by 4 bases and V by 4 bases; bases with no gene match: 7. Filled out from reference TRBV25-1 and TRBJ2-5, the complete variable domain reads EADIYQTPRYLVIGTGKKITLECSQTMGHDKMYWYQQDPGMELHLIHYSYGVNSTEKGDLSSESTVSRIRTEHFPLTLESARPSHTSQYLCASSGGTGPRETQYFGPGTRLLVL.

CDR3 amino acids: CASSDRGGANGSPLHF. DNA of the CDR3: TGTGCCAGCAGCGATAGGGGCGGCGCGAATGGATCACCCCTCCACTTT. The J gene is TRBJ1-6, the V gene TRBV7-6, with D possibly matching TRBD1 (5 bases). The CDR3 totals 16 residues. The V end was cut by 5 bases, the J end by 10 bases, with 21 bases between. From germline, CDR1 is SGHVS and CDR2 FNYEAQ.

The rearrangement uses TRBV2 and TRBJ2-3, with 9 bases lining up with TRBD1. Losses at the gene ends were 5 bases for V and 1 base for J; bases not matched to a gene: 10. From germline, CDR1 is SNHLY and CDR2 FYNNEI. The CDR3 has 17 residues. As DNA, the CDR3 is TGTGCCAGCAGTTACTCTGGGACAGGGATCCGCACAGATACGCAGTATTTT. The encoded protein is CASSYSGTGIRTDTQYF.

This chain uses TRBV20-1 with TRBJ1-6; unclear D gene. The CDR3 loop spans 13 amino acids. Germline-derived CDR1 and CDR2 are DFQATT and SNEGSKA (reference sequence). V lost 3 bases to trimming and J lost 7 bases, with 10 bases between them. The CDR3 here is CSASAPGNSPLHF. Written as DNA, the CDR3 is TGCAGTGCTAGTGCCCCCGGGAATTCACCCCTCCACTTT.

This clone has at least ten counts. This chain joins TRBV6-1 and TRBJ1-6, with a weak D call TRBD1 (5 bases). Germline V lookup: CDR1 MNHNS, CDR2 SASEGT. V shed 3 bases and J shed 7 bases, with 7 bases lying between them. The CDR3 totals 13 residues. The CDR3 DNA sequence: TGTGCCAGCAGTGACAGGGAAAATTCACCCCTCCACTTT. Translation: CASSDRENSPLHF.

As to this clone: The same CDR3 arises from other DNA sequences in this sample as well. The rearrangement links TRBV29-1 to TRBJ2-2, with D perhaps matching TRBD1 (5 bases). This CDR3 region has 13 residues. Per the germline V gene, CDR1 is SQVTM and CDR2 is ANQGSEA. V was trimmed by 6 bases and J by 6 bases, leaving 14 bases between them. The CDR3 spells CSVRRQGAGELFF. The DNA of the CDR3 is TGCAGCGTGAGACGCCAAGGGGCCGGGGAGCTGTTTTTT.

The chain combines TRBV5-1 with TRBJ2-2; TRBD1 matches 7 bases. CDR3 length: 14 residues. V lost 0 bases and J lost 6; bases outside the gene matches: 2. The germline V gene has CDR1 SGHRS and CDR2 YFSETQ. The DNA for the CDR3 is TGCGCCAGCAGCTTGGCTCAGGGGGCCGGGGAGCTGTTTTTT. Residues: CASSLAQGAGELFF.

The rearrangement uses TRBV18 and TRBJ2-7, with 9 bases fitting TRBD2. The CDR3 is 14 residues long. Germline trimming cut 5 bases from V and 6 bases from J; bases unmatched to any gene: 8. CDR1 KGHSH and CDR2 LQKENI come from the germline V gene. The CDR3 reads CASSTTGTSTEQYF. The CDR3 DNA sequence: TGTGCCAGCTCAACGACCGGGACTAGCACCGAGCAGTACTTC.